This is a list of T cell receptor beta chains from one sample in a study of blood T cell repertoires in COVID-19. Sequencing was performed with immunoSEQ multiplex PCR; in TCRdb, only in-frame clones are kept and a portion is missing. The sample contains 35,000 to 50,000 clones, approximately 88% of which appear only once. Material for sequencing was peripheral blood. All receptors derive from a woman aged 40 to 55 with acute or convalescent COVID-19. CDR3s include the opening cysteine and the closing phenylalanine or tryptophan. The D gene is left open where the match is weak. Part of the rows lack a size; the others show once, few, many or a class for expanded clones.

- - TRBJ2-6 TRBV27 TGTGCCAGCAGTTTTTATCAGGGGCTAGGGGCCAACGTCCTGACTTTC CASSFYQGLGANVLTF
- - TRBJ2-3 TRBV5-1 TGCGCCAGCAGCTTAAGGGGCACAGGCACAGATACGCAGTATTTT CASSLRGTGTDTQYF
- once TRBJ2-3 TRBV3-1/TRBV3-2 TGTGCCAGCAGCCAAAGTGTGAGCGGGAGCACAGATACGCAGTATTTT CASSQSVSGSTDTQYF
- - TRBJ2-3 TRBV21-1 TGTGCCAGCAGCAAAGAGCGACTAGCGGGAGGGAGGGGGCGCACAGATACGCAGTATTTT CASSKERLAGGRGRTDTQYF
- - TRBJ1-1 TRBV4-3 TGCGCCAGCAGCCAATTCGGGGAAGCTTTCTTT CASSQFGEAFF
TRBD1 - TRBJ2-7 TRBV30 TGTGCCTGGAGTGTAATGGGACAGGGGTTTTACGAGCAGTACTTC CAWSVMGQGFYEQYF
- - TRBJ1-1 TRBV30 TGTGCCTGGAGTGCCGCCGGGACAGAAGCTTTCTTT CAWSAAGTEAFF
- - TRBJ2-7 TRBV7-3 TGTGCCAGCAGTCCAGGGGCCGGGGCGAACTACGAGCAGTACTTC CASSPGAGANYEQYF
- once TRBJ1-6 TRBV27 TGTGCCAGCAGTTTCTCCCTGCGGGGGGCACCCCTCCACTTT CASSFSLRGAPLHF
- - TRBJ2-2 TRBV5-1 TGCGCCAGCAGCTTGCGGGAAGGTCTGACCGGGGAGCTGTTTTTT CASSLREGLTGELFF
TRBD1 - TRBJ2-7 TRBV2 TGTGCCAGCAACGGACAGGGGACCAACGAGCAGTACTTC CASNGQGTNEQYF
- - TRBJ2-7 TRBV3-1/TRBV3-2 TGTGCCAGCAGCCAAGATAGGAGCAGACCCTACGAGCAGTACTTC CASSQDRSRPYEQYF
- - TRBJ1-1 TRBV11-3 TGTGCCAGCAGTACCAACAGGGTAACTGAAGCTTTCTTT CASSTNRVTEAFF
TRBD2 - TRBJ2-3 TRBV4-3 TGCGCCAGCAGCCAAGAAACTAGCGGGGCCGCAGATACGCAGTATTTT CASSQETSGAADTQYF
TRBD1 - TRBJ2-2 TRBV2 TGTGCCAGCAGATCGACAGGGACCGGGGAGCTGTTTTTT CASRSTGTGELFF
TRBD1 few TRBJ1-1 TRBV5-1 TGCGCCAGCAGCCCGACGGGACAGGGGGCGACTGAAGCTTTCTTT CASSPTGQGATEAFF
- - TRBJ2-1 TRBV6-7 TGTGCCAGCAGTTACTCGCGTAGGGGTTACAATGAGCAGTTCTTC CASSYSRRGYNEQFF
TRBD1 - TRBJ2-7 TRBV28 TGTGCCAGCAGTACTCGGACAGGGTCCTACGAGCAGTACTTC CASSTRTGSYEQYF
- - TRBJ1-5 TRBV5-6 TGTGCCAGCAGCCAGGGTTCTGGCTATAGCAATCAGCCCCAGCATTTT CASSQGSGYSNQPQHF
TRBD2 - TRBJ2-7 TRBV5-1 TGCGCCAGCAGCTTGCTTTCTAGCGGGGGGTTCCGCTACGAGCAGTACTTC CASSLLSSGGFRYEQYF
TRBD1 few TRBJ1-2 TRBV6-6 TGTGCCAGCAGTTACTCGACAGGGGGTGGCTACACCTTC CASSYSTGGGYTF
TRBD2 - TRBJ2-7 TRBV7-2 TGTGCCAGCAGCCCCGGACTAGTAGGGTACGAGCAGTACTTC CASSPGLVGYEQYF
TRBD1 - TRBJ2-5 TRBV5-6 TGTGCCAGCAGTGGGGACAGGGCTGAGACCCAGTACTTC CASSGDRAETQYF
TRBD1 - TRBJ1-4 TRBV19 TGTGCCAGTAGTGCGTCGACAGGGAATAATGAAAAACTGTTTTTT CASSASTGNNEKLFF
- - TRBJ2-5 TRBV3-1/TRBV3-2 TGTGCCAGCAGCCTGGGCCCAGCCGTTATAGAGACCCAGTACTTC CASSLGPAVIETQYF
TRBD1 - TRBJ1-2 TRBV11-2 TGTGCCAGCAGCCTGGGACAGGGGTTGGGCTACACCTTC CASSLGQGLGYTF
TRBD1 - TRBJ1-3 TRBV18 TGTGCCAGCTCACTCGGACAGGGGACTGGAAACACCATATATTTT CASSLGQGTGNTIYF
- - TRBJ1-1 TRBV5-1 TGCGCCAGCAGCTTGGATGGGCTGAACACTGAAGCTTTCTTT CASSLDGLNTEAFF
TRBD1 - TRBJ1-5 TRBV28 TGTGCCAGCAGTTTAATCGGACAGGGGGCCAGTGGCAATCAGCCCCAGCATTTT CASSLIGQGASGNQPQHF
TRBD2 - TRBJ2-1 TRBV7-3 TGTGCCAGCAGCTTAATCCGACTAGCGGGAATAAATGAGCAGTTCTTC CASSLIRLAGINEQFF
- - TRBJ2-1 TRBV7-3 TGTGCCAGCAGCTTAACTGGCGGCCGCTCCTACAATGAGCAGTTCTTC CASSLTGGRSYNEQFF